This entry concerns a single T cell receptor beta chain. The antigen remains unidentified. The data were taken from a study of T-cell memory formation after mild COVID-19. Across the whole study: TCR clusters mostly belonged to single donors. Points from the study as a whole: Unconfirmed was the SARS-CoV-2 specificity of second-wave clones that peaked on day 37. Pre-infection memory carried some responding clones, suggesting that cross-reactive memory joined.

The CDR3 covers 15 residues. Germline V gives CDR1 LGHNA, CDR2 YSLEER. With V trimmed by 0 bases and J by 2 bases, 3 bases remained unmatched. After 5'RACE with constant-segment primers, TCR alpha and TCR beta cDNA libraries carrying sample barcodes and UMIs were obtained. TCRdb called the 5' RACE reads again in MiXCR, with one record for every CDR3 protein. This sample has about 320,000 distinct CDR3 sequences, with 13% to 15% found just once. The V call is TRBV4-3, the J call TRBJ2-7; 8 bases are a match to TRBD2. This sequence was found in a man younger than 30 who had mild COVID-19 (a few samples of this study predate the infection). Cell type and time point are not known. Sequenced: PBMCs or a T cell subset sorted from them (not recorded which). Written as DNA, the CDR3 is TGCGCCAGCAGCCAAGAAACAGCGGGGGCCTACGAGCAGTACTTC. Its protein is CASSQETAGAYEQYF.